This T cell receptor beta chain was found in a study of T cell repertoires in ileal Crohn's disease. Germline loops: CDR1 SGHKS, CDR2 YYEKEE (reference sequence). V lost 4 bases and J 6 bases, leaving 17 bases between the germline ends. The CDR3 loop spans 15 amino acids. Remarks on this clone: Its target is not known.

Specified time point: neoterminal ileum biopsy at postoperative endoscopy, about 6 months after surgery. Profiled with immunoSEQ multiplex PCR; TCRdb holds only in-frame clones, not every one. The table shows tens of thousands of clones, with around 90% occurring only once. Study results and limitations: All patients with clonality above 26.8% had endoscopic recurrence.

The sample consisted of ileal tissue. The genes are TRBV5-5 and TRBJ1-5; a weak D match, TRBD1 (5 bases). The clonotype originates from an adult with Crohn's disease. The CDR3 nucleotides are TGTGCCAGCAGCCAAGAGGGCGGGACTTCTCAGCCCCAGCATTTT. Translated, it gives CASSQEGGTSQPQHF.